The 6 T cell receptor beta chains below come from one sample, sequenced in a study of blood T cell repertoires in COVID-19. This table comes from immunoSEQ multiplex PCR, and its TCRdb copy is limited to in-frame clones, with some not included. The sample has approximately 67,000 clones; about 90% are singletons. Sequencing used peripheral blood. The source of these receptors is a man aged 50 or older with active COVID-19.

This chain connects TRBV9 to TRBJ2-5; the match to TRBD1 covers 11 bases. The CDR3 has 14 residues. Germline V CDR1 and CDR2: SGDLS, YYNGEE. Trimming took 7 bases from V and 3 from J; bases not matched to a gene: 5. The CDR3 nucleotides read TGTGCCAGCGGGACAGGGGGTTCTGAAGAGACCCAGTACTTC. Translation: CASGTGGSEETQYF.

The chain employs TRBV25-1 and TRBJ1-3; tentative D call: TRBD1 (6 bases). Trimming left V 9 bases short and J 4 bases short, with 13 bases between. This CDR3 comprises 13 residues. CDR1 is MGHDK, CDR2 SYGVNS, per germline. The CDR3 region is CARHRVSGNTIYF. For the CDR3, the DNA is TGTGCCAGACACAGGGTCTCCGGAAACACCATATATTTT.

This clone showed up just a few times. CDR3 DNA sequence: TGTGCCAGCAGTCCAACCGGGACTACGAGCTCCTACGAGCAGTACTTC. Residues: CASSPTGTTSSYEQYF. The rearrangement joins TRBV28 to TRBJ2-7, with 7 bases lining up with TRBD2. After removal of 5 bases from V and 0 bases from J, the junction contained 10 bases not matched to a gene. The germline V gene encodes CDR1 MDHEN and CDR2 SYDVKM. CDR3 size: 16 residues.

The chain carries TRBV3-1 (or the pseudogene TRBV3-2) and TRBJ2-1; 8 nucleotides match TRBD2. The CDR3 sequence is 16 residues long. V was pared by 5 bases and J by 6 bases, with 12 bases of the junction left unmatched. Germline CDR1 is LGHDT and CDR2 is YNNKEL (reference sequence). Here the CDR3 DNA reads TGTGCCAGCAGCGAGAGGGATCGGGGGGGCCCCAATGAGCAGTTCTTC. This sequence encodes CASSERDRGGPNEQFF.

Regarding this clone: The junction shows a germline mismatch at one end, possibly a read error. The V gene is TRBV4-1, the J gene TRBJ1-4; D may be TRBD1 (6 bases). CDR1 is MGHRA, CDR2 YSYEKL, per germline. CDR3 length: 15 residues. The CDR3, as DNA: TGCGCCAGCAGCCTTTTGACAGGTCGTAATGGAAAACTGTTTTTT. Amino acids: CASSLLTGRNGKLFF.

The chain has TRBV3-1 (or the pseudogene TRBV3-2) and TRBJ2-1; TRBD2 is a possible D gene (6 bases). Per germline, CDR1 LGHDT and CDR2 YNNKEL (reference sequence). V shed 4 bases and J shed 5 bases, with 12 bases lying between them. The CDR3 covers 14 residues. The CDR3 nucleotides are TGTGCCAGCAGCCCCGGGACTGGACACAATGAGCAGTTCTTC. Its protein product is CASSPGTGHNEQFF.